What follows describes a single T cell receptor beta chain. An end of the junction differs from the germline gene, which may be a read error. Sequencing was done on patients that had shown CD8+CD57+ cell expansion by flow cytometry. Profiles of TCR beta VDJ and CDR3 were generated from a genomic DNA template. TCRdb recomputed calls from the reads with MiXCR, one row per CDR3 protein. The sample lists 150,000 to 200,000 distinct CDR3 sequences, about 45% occurring once. This record comes from a study of CD8+CD57+ T cells in acquired aplastic anemia. This CDR3 has 18 amino acids. Looked up from germline, CDR1 is SGHAT and CDR2 is FQNNGV.

Sequencing used sorted CD4+, CD8+, or CD8+CD57+ T cells (not recorded which) from PBMCs. V gene TRBV11-2 combines with J gene TRBJ2-4; TRBD1 or TRBD2 may be the D gene (5 bases each). This TCR was sampled from a human donor with aplastic anemia. CDR3 sequence: CAGSAPTRDPLAKNIQYF. The CDR3 coding sequence is TGTGCCGGCAGCGCCCCTACCCGGGACCCACTAGCCAAAAACATTCAGTACTTC. Supplemented by reference TRBV11-2 and TRBJ2-4, the full variable domain reads EAGVAQSPRYKIIEKRQSVAFWCNPISGHATLYWYQQILGQGPKLLIQFQNNGVVDDSQLPKDRFSAERLKGVDSTLKIQPAKLEDSAVYLCAGSAPTRDPLAKNIQYFGAGTRLSVL.